This record covers a single T cell receptor beta chain. Its antigen remains unidentified. TCRdb re-derived calls from the 5' RACE reads in MiXCR, one entry per CDR3 protein. The sample shows around 260,000 distinct CDR3 sequences, 16% of them seen only once. The data were obtained in a study of T-cell memory formation after mild COVID-19. Study overall: The study found TCR clusters largely donor specific.

Notes on the study in general: Day 15 to 85 contracting clones showed balanced CD4/CD8; later expanders leaned CD4+. Pre-infection memory harbored some responding clones, suggesting cross-reactive memory joined.

The receptor was derived from a young man who had mild COVID-19 (a few samples of this study predate the infection). Cell type and time point are not known. Sequenced sample: PBMCs or a T cell subset sorted from them (not recorded which).

The CDR3: CASSQRQGQETQYF. In DNA, the CDR3 is TGCGCCAGCAGCCAACGACAGGGCCAAGAGACCCAGTACTTC. The chain is built from TRBV5-1 and TRBJ2-5; 7 nucleotides agree with TRBD1. J lost 1 base, V lost 4 bases, and 4 bases had no gene match. Germline V gives CDR1 SGHRS, CDR2 YFSETQ. The CDR3 has 14 amino acids.